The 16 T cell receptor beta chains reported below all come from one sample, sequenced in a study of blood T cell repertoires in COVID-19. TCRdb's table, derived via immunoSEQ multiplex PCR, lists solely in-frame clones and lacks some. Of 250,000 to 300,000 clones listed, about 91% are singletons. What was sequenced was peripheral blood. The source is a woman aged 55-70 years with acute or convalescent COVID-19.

This chain's CDR3 is CASSAGTGGNVMNTEAFF. As DNA, the CDR3 is TGTGCCAGCAGCGCAGGGACAGGCGGTAACGTTATGAACACTGAAGCTTTCTTT. The chain joins TRBV9 to TRBJ1-1; 8 nucleotides line up with TRBD1. Trimming removed 3 bases from V and 0 bases from J; junction bases left unmatched: 13. The V gene's germline CDR1 is SGDLS and CDR2 YYNGEE. This CDR3 spans 18 amino acids.

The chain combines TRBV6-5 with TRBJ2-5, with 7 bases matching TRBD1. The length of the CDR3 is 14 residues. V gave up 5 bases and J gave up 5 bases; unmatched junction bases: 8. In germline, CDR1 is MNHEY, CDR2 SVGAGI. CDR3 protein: CASSQTVGGETQYF. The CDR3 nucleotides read TGTGCCAGCAGTCAGACCGTAGGGGGCGAGACCCAGTACTTC.

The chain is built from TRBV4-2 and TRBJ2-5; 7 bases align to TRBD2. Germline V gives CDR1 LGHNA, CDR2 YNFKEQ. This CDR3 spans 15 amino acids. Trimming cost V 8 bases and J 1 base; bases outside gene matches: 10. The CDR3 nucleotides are TGTGCCAGCTCCGGGACTACCAATTCCCAAGAGACCCAGTACTTC. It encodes CASSGTTNSQETQYF.

The CDR3 nucleotides are TGTGCCAGCAGCGAAGGGCCCAGGGCATCTGAAGCTTTCTTT. It yields the protein CASSEGPRASEAFF. The chain has TRBV9 and TRBJ1-1; TRBD1 might be the D (5 bases). V was pared by 3 bases and J by 6 bases, with 15 bases between. The CDR3 contains 14 residues. Germline values: CDR1 SGDLS, CDR2 YYNGEE.

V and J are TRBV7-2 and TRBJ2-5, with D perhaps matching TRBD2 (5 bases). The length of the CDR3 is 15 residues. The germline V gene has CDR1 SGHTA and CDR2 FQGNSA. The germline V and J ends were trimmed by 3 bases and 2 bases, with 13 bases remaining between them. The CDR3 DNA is TGTGCCAGCAGCTTCCAAACGGGGTTACAAGAGACCCAGTACTTC. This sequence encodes CASSFQTGLQETQYF.

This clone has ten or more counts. CDR3 DNA: TGTGCCATCAGGCCAAGACAGGAGAGCTCTGCGCCTGGGGCCAACGTCCTGACTTTC. It codes for CAIRPRQESSAPGANVLTF. The rearrangement uses TRBV10-3 and TRBJ2-6; possible D gene TRBD1, 6 bases. CDR3 length: 19 residues. Germline CDR1 and CDR2: ENHRY and SYGVKD. With 6 bases removed from V and 2 bases from J, the gap between germline ends came to 23 bases.

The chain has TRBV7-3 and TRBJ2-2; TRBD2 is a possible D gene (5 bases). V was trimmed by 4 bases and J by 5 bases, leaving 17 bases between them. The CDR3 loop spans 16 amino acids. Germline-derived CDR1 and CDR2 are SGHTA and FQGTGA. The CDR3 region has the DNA TGTGCCAGCAGCTCCACCCCGGGGAGCGGTACCGGGGAGCTGTTTTTT. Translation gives CASSSTPGSGTGELFF.

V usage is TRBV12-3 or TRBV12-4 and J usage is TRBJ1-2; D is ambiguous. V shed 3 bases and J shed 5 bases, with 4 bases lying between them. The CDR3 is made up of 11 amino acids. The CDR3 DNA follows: TGTGCCAGCAGTTTCGGGTATGGCTACACCTTC. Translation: CASSFGYGYTF.

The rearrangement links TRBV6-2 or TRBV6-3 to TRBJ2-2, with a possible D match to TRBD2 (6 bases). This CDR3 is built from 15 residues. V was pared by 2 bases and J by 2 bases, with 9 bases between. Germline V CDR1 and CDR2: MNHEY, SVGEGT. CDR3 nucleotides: TGTGCCAGCAGTTACGGGCGGGGTAACACCGGGGAGCTGTTTTTT. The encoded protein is CASSYGRGNTGELFF.

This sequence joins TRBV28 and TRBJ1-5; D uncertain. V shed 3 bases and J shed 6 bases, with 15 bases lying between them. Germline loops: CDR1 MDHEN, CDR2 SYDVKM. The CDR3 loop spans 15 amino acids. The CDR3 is CASSFDLRVPQPQHF. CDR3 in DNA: TGTGCCAGCAGTTTTGATTTACGAGTTCCTCAGCCCCAGCATTTT.

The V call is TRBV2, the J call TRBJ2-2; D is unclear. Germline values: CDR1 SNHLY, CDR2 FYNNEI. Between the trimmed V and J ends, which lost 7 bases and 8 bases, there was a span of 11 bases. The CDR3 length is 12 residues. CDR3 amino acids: CASTFGSGELFF. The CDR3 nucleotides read TGTGCCAGCACCTTTGGCAGTGGGGAGCTGTTTTTT.

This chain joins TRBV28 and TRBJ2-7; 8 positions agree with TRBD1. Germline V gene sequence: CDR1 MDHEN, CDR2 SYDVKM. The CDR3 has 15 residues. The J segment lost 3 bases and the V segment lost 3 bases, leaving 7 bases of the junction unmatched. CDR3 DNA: TGTGCCAGCAGTTTGAAGACAGGGGAAGGCTACGAGCAGTACTTC. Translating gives CASSLKTGEGYEQYF.

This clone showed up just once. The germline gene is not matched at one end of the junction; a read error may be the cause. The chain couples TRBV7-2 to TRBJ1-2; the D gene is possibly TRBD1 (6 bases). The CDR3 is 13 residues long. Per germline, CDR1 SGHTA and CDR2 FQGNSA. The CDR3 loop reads CASRLGAGDGYTF. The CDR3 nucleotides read TGTGCCAGCAGATTAGGAGCAGGGGACGGCTACACCTTC.

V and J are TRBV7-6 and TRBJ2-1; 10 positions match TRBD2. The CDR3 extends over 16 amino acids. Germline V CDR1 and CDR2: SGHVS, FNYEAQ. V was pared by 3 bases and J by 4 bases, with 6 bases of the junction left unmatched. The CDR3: CASSFSGLADYNEQFF. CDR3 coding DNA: TGTGCCAGCAGCTTCTCTGGACTAGCGGATTACAATGAGCAGTTCTTC.

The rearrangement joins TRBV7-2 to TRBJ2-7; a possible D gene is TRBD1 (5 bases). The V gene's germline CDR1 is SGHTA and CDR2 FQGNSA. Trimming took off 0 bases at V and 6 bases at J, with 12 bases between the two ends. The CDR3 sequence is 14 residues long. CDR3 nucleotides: TGTGCCAGCAGCTTAGCAGCCAGGGTGGGCGAGCAGTACTTC. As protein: CASSLAARVGEQYF. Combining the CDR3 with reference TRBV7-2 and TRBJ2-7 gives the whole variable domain GAGVSQSPSNKVTEKGKDVELRCDPISGHTALYWYRQSLGQGLEFLIYFQGNSAPDKSGLPSDRFSAERTGGSVSTLTIQRTQQEDSAVYLCASSLAARVGEQYFGPGTRLTVT.

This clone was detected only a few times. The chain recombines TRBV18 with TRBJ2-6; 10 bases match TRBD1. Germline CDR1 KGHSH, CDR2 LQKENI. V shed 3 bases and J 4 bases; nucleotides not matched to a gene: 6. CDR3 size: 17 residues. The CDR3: CASSPRQGAEGANVLTF. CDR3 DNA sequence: TGTGCCAGCTCACCTAGACAGGGGGCTGAAGGGGCCAACGTCCTGACTTTC.